These 4 T cell receptor beta chains were sequenced from one sample in a study of CD8 T cells in Susac syndrome. Random-hexamer reverse transcription was applied to about 0.5 to 1 ug RNA. MiXCR, run by TCRdb on the immunoSEQ multiplex PCR reads, gives a single entry per CDR3 protein. Counted here are 160,000 or so distinct CDR3 sequences, 94% occurring once; the ten biggest clones make up 0.1% to 0.12%. Input material: CD4+ T cells from PBMCs. These receptors were obtained from a human donor with Susac syndrome.

The chain links TRBV20-1 to TRBJ1-2; D uncertain. Germline CDR1 and CDR2: DFQATT and SNEGSKA (reference sequence). This CDR3 region has 15 residues. V was trimmed by 0 bases and J by 4 bases, leaving 15 bases between them. The CDR3 sequence: CSARELSRTVYGYTF. DNA of the CDR3: TGCAGTGCTAGAGAACTCTCTCGGACGGTCTATGGCTACACCTTC.

The count of this clonotype is one. The chain recombines TRBV11-2 with TRBJ1-5; 8 nucleotides align to TRBD1. The CDR3 is 15 amino acids. CDR1 is SGHAT, CDR2 FQNNGV, per germline. V lost 2 bases, J lost 2 bases, and 2 bases stayed unmatched. The chain's CDR3 is CASSLQGAGNQPQHF. The DNA for the CDR3 is TGTGCCAGCAGCTTACAGGGGGCCGGCAATCAGCCCCAGCATTTT. Together with reference TRBV11-2 and TRBJ1-5, the CDR3 gives the full variable domain: EAGVAQSPRYKIIEKRQSVAFWCNPISGHATLYWYQQILGQGPKLLIQFQNNGVVDDSQLPKDRFSAERLKGVDSTLKIQPAKLEDSAVYLCASSLQGAGNQPQHFGDGTRLSIL.

The rearrangement links TRBV6-5 to TRBJ2-7; a possible D gene is TRBD1 (5 bases). The germline CDR1 and CDR2 sequences are MNHEY and SVGAGI. The CDR3 has 15 residues. Trimming stripped 2 bases from V and 2 bases from J, with 13 bases between. The CDR3 DNA reads TGTGCCAGCAGTTACCGCAACCAGGGTACCTACGAGCAGTACTTC. It specifies CASSYRNQGTYEQYF.

This clonotype appeared a single time. The chain carries TRBV7-8 and TRBJ1-1; 9 bases are a match to TRBD1. Per germline, CDR1 SGHVS and CDR2 FQNEAQ. Trimming cost V 4 bases and J 2 bases; bases outside gene matches: 8. This CDR3 contains 16 residues. The CDR3 reads CASSSVGGQGNTEAFF. CDR3 sequence (DNA): TGTGCCAGCAGCTCAGTTGGGGGACAGGGCAACACTGAAGCTTTCTTT.